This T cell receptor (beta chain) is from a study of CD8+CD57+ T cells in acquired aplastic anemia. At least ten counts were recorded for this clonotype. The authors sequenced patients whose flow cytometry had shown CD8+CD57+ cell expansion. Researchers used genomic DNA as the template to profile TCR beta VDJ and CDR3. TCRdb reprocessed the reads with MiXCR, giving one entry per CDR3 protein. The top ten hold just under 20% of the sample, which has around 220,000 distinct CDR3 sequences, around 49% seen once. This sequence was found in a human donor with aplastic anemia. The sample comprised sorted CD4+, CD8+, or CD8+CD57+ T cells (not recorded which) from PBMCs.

Written as DNA, the CDR3 is TGTGCCAGCAGGGGAAGGGTTGGCTATGGCTACACCTTC. Its translation: CASRGRVGYGYTF. This rearrangement joins TRBV12-3 or TRBV12-4 to TRBJ1-2, with no clear D. This CDR3 contains 13 residues. The ends were cut back, 6 bases at V and 4 bases at J, with 12 bases in the middle.